This passage covers 26 T cell receptor beta chains from one sample sequenced in a study of cytomegalovirus exposure and HLA in healthy donors. Both 60 Vbeta primers and 13 Jbeta primers went into the PCR. Here immunoSEQ multiplex PCR was the method, and the copy in TCRdb shows in-frame clones only, minus some. The sample consists of under 200,000 clones, about 85% of them appearing once. Source material: PBMCs. These receptors came from a man between 25 and 39 years old in good health and CMV-seropositive.

The chain recombines TRBV9 with TRBJ2-5, with 7 positions matching TRBD2. The trim removed 4 bases at V and 4 bases at J, leaving 10 bases unmatched. Germline CDR1 is SGDLS and CDR2 is YYNGEE. The CDR3 loop spans 15 amino acids. The CDR3 sequence: CASSLSGTSVETQYF. CDR3 sequence (DNA): TGTGCCAGCAGCCTCAGCGGGACCTCTGTAGAGACCCAGTACTTC.

This clone was seen more than once but under ten times. V and J are TRBV19 and TRBJ1-1; D ambiguous. Trimming cost V 8 bases and J 1 base, with 8 bases left between them. Germline CDR1 is LNHDA and CDR2 is SQIVND (reference sequence). This CDR3 contains 12 residues. The CDR3 here is CASGRSNTEAFF. The CDR3 bases are TGTGCCAGTGGGAGATCGAACACTGAAGCTTTCTTT. The full variable domain, with the rest looked up from reference TRBV19 and TRBJ1-1, is DGGITQSPKYLFRKEGQNVTLSCEQNLNHDAMYWYRQDPGQGLRLIYYSQIVNDFQKGDIAEGYSVSREKKESFPLTVTSAQKNPTAFYLCASGRSNTEAFFGQGTRLTVV.

This chain uses TRBV7-2 with TRBJ2-1; 8 nucleotides match TRBD2. Trimming removed 5 bases from V and 7 bases from J; junction bases left unmatched: 4. This CDR3 spans 13 amino acids. Germline-derived CDR1 and CDR2 are SGHTA and FQGNSA. CDR3 protein: CASSQTSVNEQFF. The CDR3 DNA follows: TGTGCCAGCAGCCAGACTAGCGTTAATGAGCAGTTCTTC.

The table lists this clone with a count of one. This sequence joins TRBV2 and TRBJ2-3; D remains ambiguous. V was trimmed by 7 bases and J by 3 bases, leaving 14 bases between them. Germline V gene data show CDR1 as SNHLY and CDR2 as FYNNEI. The CDR3 length is 14 residues. This chain's CDR3 is CASTPGSNTDTQYF. CDR3 DNA sequence: TGTGCCAGCACCCCGGGTAGTAATACAGATACGCAGTATTTT.

The gene calls are TRBV7-2 and TRBJ2-7, with 9 bases lining up with TRBD2. Trimming at V came to 1 base and at J to 4 bases, leaving 5 bases not matched to a gene. The CDR3 has 15 residues. The germline gives CDR1 SGHTA, CDR2 FQGNSA. CDR3 protein: CASSLVAGAGYEQYV. CDR3 coding DNA: TGTGCCAGCAGCTTAGTAGCGGGGGCGGGGTACGAGCAGTACGTC.

The chain carries TRBV19 and TRBJ2-1; 8 positions agree with TRBD1. V dropped 1 base and J dropped 0; count of bases not matched to a gene: 14. Germline loops: CDR1 LNHDA, CDR2 SQIVND (reference sequence). The CDR3 is 20 residues long. The CDR3 region is CASSIALGQGAPSSYNEQFF. In DNA form, the CDR3 reads TGTGCCAGTAGTATAGCCCTTGGGCAGGGGGCCCCTAGCTCCTACAATGAGCAGTTCTTC.

This chain connects TRBV29-1 to TRBJ2-3; TRBD1 is a possible D gene (5 bases). CDR3 length: 15 amino acids. Germline lookup yields CDR1 SQVTM and CDR2 ANQGSEA. The V end was cut by 5 bases, the J end by 2 bases, with 17 bases between. The DNA for the CDR3 is TGCAGCGTTACCAGGGTTGGGGATTTCACAGATACGCAGTATTTT. Encoded protein: CSVTRVGDFTDTQYF.

The chain is built from TRBV27 and TRBJ2-2; 7 nucleotides line up with TRBD2. The CDR3 has 16 amino acids. Looked up from germline, CDR1 is MNHEY and CDR2 is SMNVEV (reference sequence). The ends lost 2 bases at V and 0 bases at J; junction bases unmatched: 3. DNA for the CDR3: TGTGCCAGCAGTTTAACTAGCGTTTCGAACACCGGGGAGCTGTTTTTT. Amino acid sequence: CASSLTSVSNTGELFF.

This chain connects TRBV7-2 to TRBJ1-5; TRBD1 aligns across 9 bases. Germline V gene sequence: CDR1 SGHTA, CDR2 FQGNSA. The CDR3 length is 16 residues. V lost 5 bases and J lost 7; bases outside the gene matches: 12. CDR3 sequence reads: CASSTPTGGFEQPQHF. The DNA for the CDR3 is TGTGCCAGCAGCACCCCGACAGGGGGGTTTGAACAGCCCCAGCATTTT.

The J gene is TRBJ2-5, the V gene TRBV4-1, with D hard to call. This CDR3 is 15 amino acids long. Trimming cost V 0 bases and J 2 bases, with 10 bases left between them. CDR1 MGHRA and CDR2 YSYEKL come from the germline V gene. This chain's CDR3 is CASSQDSTEQETQYF. In nucleotides, the CDR3 is TGCGCCAGCAGCCAAGATAGTACAGAGCAAGAGACCCAGTACTTC.

The chain links TRBV19 to TRBJ1-1; 7 bases line up with TRBD1. Germline V gene sequence: CDR1 LNHDA, CDR2 SQIVND (reference sequence). The V segment lost 5 bases and the J segment 4 bases; nucleotides outside the gene matches: 7. The CDR3 extends over 14 amino acids. CDR3 loop: CASSLRQGSTEAFF. CDR3 DNA: TGTGCCAGTAGTCTGAGACAGGGATCCACTGAAGCTTTCTTT.

The chain carries TRBV5-1 and TRBJ2-2; perhaps TRBD1 as D (6 bases). V lost 0 bases to trimming and J lost 7 bases, with 13 bases between them. CDR3 length equals 15 residues. CDR1 and CDR2 (germline): SGHRS, YFSETQ. The CDR3 region is CASSLAGRDIGELFF. The CDR3 coding sequence is TGCGCCAGCAGCTTGGCGGGCAGGGACATCGGGGAGCTGTTTTTT.

CDR3: CASSFMDRVETQYF. The CDR3 DNA reads TGTGCCAGCAGCTTCATGGACAGGGTGGAGACCCAGTACTTC. The rearrangement uses TRBV7-6 and TRBJ2-5, with 8 bases matching TRBD1. Germline-derived CDR1 and CDR2 are SGHVS and FNYEAQ. The CDR3 has 14 residues. The trim removed 3 bases at V and 5 bases at J, leaving 5 bases unmatched.

V is TRBV27 and J is TRBJ1-6, with D possibly matching TRBD1 (6 bases). Deletions cut 6 bases from V and 9 bases from J, with 15 bases between. Germline CDR1 is MNHEY and CDR2 is SMNVEV (reference sequence). The CDR3 consists of 14 residues. For the CDR3, the DNA is TGTGCCAGCAGACCTACAGGGTACCCTTCACCCCTCCACTTT. This translates into CASRPTGYPSPLHF.

The chain uses TRBV27 and TRBJ2-2; tentative D call: TRBD2 (6 bases). V was cut by 1 base and J by 5 bases, with 20 bases left in between. CDR3 length equals 18 residues. Germline V CDR1 and CDR2: MNHEY, SMNVEV (reference sequence). The CDR3 loop reads CASSLYWRAEGKTGELFF. CDR3 nucleotides: TGTGCCAGCAGTTTATACTGGAGGGCAGAGGGGAAAACCGGGGAGCTGTTTTTT.

The chain carries TRBV11-3 and TRBJ2-6; D is undetermined. CDR1 SGHNT and CDR2 YENEEA come from the germline V gene. Trimming removed 1 base from V and 0 bases from J, with 4 bases in between. The length of the CDR3 is 15 residues. CDR3 protein: CASSLGSSGANVLTF. CDR3 nucleotide sequence: TGTGCCAGCAGCTTAGGCAGCTCTGGGGCCAACGTCCTGACTTTC.

For this clone: One end of the junction fails to match germline, which may point to a read error. The chain uses TRBV7-9 and TRBJ2-7; no firm D call. In germline, CDR1 is SEHNR, CDR2 FQNEAQ (reference sequence). The CDR3 sequence is 13 residues long. DNA for the CDR3: TGTTCCAGCAGCTTTAGCCCGCCCTACGAGCAGTACTTC. It yields the protein CSSSFSPPYEQYF.

The chain employs TRBV5-1 and TRBJ2-1, with D possibly TRBD2 on 6 matching bases. This CDR3 is built from 14 residues. Trimming cost V 4 bases and J 10 bases, with 18 bases left between them. Germline V gene sequence: CDR1 SGHRS, CDR2 YFSETQ. Here the CDR3 reads CASSKSQGLFEQFF. The CDR3 DNA follows: TGCGCCAGCAGCAAGTCCCAGGGACTTTTCGAGCAGTTCTTC.

This sequence joins TRBV7-2 and TRBJ2-7, with TRBD2 as a possible D gene (5 bases). In germline, CDR1 is SGHTA, CDR2 FQGNSA. This CDR3 is built from 14 residues. V lost 5 bases to trimming and J lost 3 bases, with 14 bases between them. CDR3 coding DNA: TGTGCCAGCAGCCCCGGAGGTGGTGTCTACGAGCAGTACTTC. Translating gives CASSPGGGVYEQYF.

V is TRBV18 and J is TRBJ1-4; possible D gene TRBD1, 5 bases. CDR3 length: 14 amino acids. CDR1 is KGHSH, CDR2 LQKENI, per germline. Trimming shortened V by 6 bases and J by 8 bases, and 16 bases separated the two germline ends. The CDR3 DNA reads TGTGCCAGCTCCCCGGTTCCCGGGGGAGAAAAACTGTTTTTT. This encodes CASSPVPGGEKLFF.

About this clone: Additional DNA sequences in this sample encode the identical CDR3. V and J are TRBV7-2 and TRBJ2-5, with 9 bases fitting TRBD1. The CDR3 has 14 amino acids. The germline V gene encodes CDR1 SGHTA and CDR2 FQGNSA. Trimming took 5 bases from V and 4 from J; bases not matched to a gene: 5. CDR3 bases: TGTGCCAGCAGCCGTGACAGGGGGGGAGAGACCCAGTACTTC. Protein: CASSRDRGGETQYF.

The rearrangement uses TRBV1 and TRBJ2-5; the table's TRBD2 call for D was not verified on the DNA. TRBV1 is tagged as a pseudogene. CDR3 length equals 12 residues. The CDR3 coding sequence is TGCACCAGCAGCCCTCGCGGGGAGACCCAGTACTTC. It specifies CTSSPRGETQYF.

The chain joins TRBV20-1 to TRBJ2-2, with unresolved D. Per the germline V gene, CDR1 is DFQATT and CDR2 is SNEGSKA (reference sequence). The CDR3 runs 11 residues. V was cut by 0 bases and J by 7 bases, with 3 bases left in between. In DNA form, the CDR3 reads TGCAGTGCTAGAGACAGCGGGGAGCTGTTTTTT. Protein product: CSARDSGELFF.

V and J are TRBV7-2 and TRBJ2-5, with D perhaps TRBD1 (5 bases). CDR1 is SGHTA and CDR2 is FQGNSA in the germline V gene. This CDR3 has 15 amino acids. Trimming left V 1 base short and J 4 bases short, with 13 bases between. In nucleotides, the CDR3 is TGTGCCAGCAGCTTAGGATTTTTACAGGTAGAGACCCAGTACTTC. Protein: CASSLGFLQVETQYF.

The V and J genes are TRBV7-2 and TRBJ1-2; D is uncertain. This CDR3 is built from 13 residues. Trimming left V 3 bases short and J 4 bases short, with 9 bases between. The germline gives CDR1 SGHTA, CDR2 FQGNSA. For the CDR3, the DNA is TGTGCCAGCAGCTTGGGGAGCGGCTATGGCTACACCTTC. This codes for CASSLGSGYGYTF.

V and J are TRBV7-9 and TRBJ2-5; the D is unclear. This CDR3 region has 13 residues. The ends were cut back, 4 bases at V and 7 bases at J, with 13 bases in the middle. Per the germline V gene, CDR1 is SEHNR and CDR2 is FQNEAQ (reference sequence). CDR3: CASSSEARGTQYF. CDR3 in DNA: TGTGCCAGCAGCTCCGAGGCCAGAGGGACCCAGTACTTC.